The present T cell receptor (beta chain) was sequenced within a study of cytomegalovirus exposure and HLA in healthy donors. Germline V gene data show CDR1 as MNHEY and CDR2 as SMNVEV (reference sequence). V shed 0 bases, J shed 9 bases, and the junction held 8 bases outside the gene matches. The CDR3 runs to 15 residues. Study-level findings and limits: According to a later analysis, TCR clusters from the first cohort tended to co-occur in the 100 to 150 validation repertoires. In vitro experiments confirmed that a few CMV-associated chains were specific for CMV antigens.

Repertoires were generated with immunoSEQ multiplex PCR, while TCRdb's copy carries only in-frame clones and drops some. The sample contains 200,000 to 300,000 clones, around nine tenths of which appear only once. As concerns this clone: Its specificity is unknown.

The chain joins TRBV27 to TRBJ1-5, with TRBD1 matching over 7 bases. Input material: PBMCs. The clonotype was recovered from a man aged 18 to 29 in good health and CMV-seronegative. DNA of the CDR3: TGTGCCAGCAGTTTATCGAGGGGGCCGGGATGGCCCCAGCATTTT. The encoded protein is CASSLSRGPGWPQHF.